What follows are 15 T cell receptor beta chains derived from one specimen sequenced in a study of post-analysis software for immune sequencing data. Regarding the study as a whole: In patients, about 5 TRBV segments were more frequent than in controls, with TRBV5-6, TRBV5-1 and TRBV20-1 among them.

Sequencing libraries made from TCR beta cDNA carried unique molecular identifiers. Via MiXCR, TCRdb re-called the PCR reads, giving one row per CDR3 protein. The sample consists of approximately 250,000 distinct CDR3 sequences, 36% of them appearing once. Antigens of these TCRs are unknown. Sequenced: blood. The receptors were sampled from a girl aged 10-17 years with multiple sclerosis.

This clonotype was observed a handful of times. J is TRBJ2-1 and V is TRBV7-2; the match to TRBD2 covers 9 bases. The V gene end was trimmed by 5 bases and the J gene end by 7 bases; junction bases not matched to a gene: 15. Germline V lookup: CDR1 SGHTA, CDR2 FQGNSA. The CDR3 covers 17 residues. DNA for the CDR3: TGTGCCAGCAGCCCCCGGATGGGCGGGGGGGCCGGGAATGAGCAGTTCTTC. This translates into CASSPRMGGGAGNEQFF.

The chain has TRBV29-1 and TRBJ1-3; D is unclear. This CDR3 spans 13 amino acids. Trimming took off 4 bases at V and 4 bases at J, with 11 bases between the two ends. Germline CDR1 and CDR2: SQVTM and ANQGSEA. In nucleotides, the CDR3 is TGCAGCGTTGCCCCGGGAGGGGGAAACACCATATATTTT. Its translation: CSVAPGGGNTIYF.

Note on this clonotype: This may arise from a read error, as a much more abundant clone is one base away. The chain recombines TRBV29-1 with TRBJ1-2; 8 nucleotides align to TRBD1. This CDR3 is 11 amino acids long. CDR1 SQVTM and CDR2 ANQGSEA come from the germline V gene. CDR3 nucleotide sequence: TGCAGCGTCGTGACAGGGGAGGGCTACATCTTC. It is translated as CSVVTGEGYIF.

Note on this clonotype: One base away lies a much larger clone, so this may be a sequencing read error. The rearrangement links TRBV7-8 to TRBJ1-2; 10 bases are a match to TRBD1. Germline loops: CDR1 SGHVS, CDR2 FQNEAQ. The CDR3 contains 15 residues. For the CDR3, the DNA is TGTGCCAGCAGCCTCCCCGGGACAGGGGAATATGACTACACCTTC. Amino acid sequence: CASSLPGTGEYDYTF.

The V call is TRBV7-2, the J call TRBJ1-3; D is unresolved. The CDR3 totals 12 residues. The germline V and J ends were trimmed by 6 bases and 2 bases, with 5 bases remaining between them. Germline CDR1 reads SGHTA; CDR2 reads FQGNSA. DNA for the CDR3: TGTGCCAGCAGGTCCGCTGGAAACACCATATATTTT. Amino acids: CASRSAGNTIYF.

This clonotype showed up just once. The chain carries TRBV29-1 and TRBJ2-3; D is unresolved. Germline V gene lookup returns CDR1 SQVTM and CDR2 ANQGSEA. The ends were cut back, 8 bases at V and 5 bases at J, with 11 bases in the middle. The CDR3 is 11 residues long. CDR3 region: CSFLTGDTQYF. CDR3 coding DNA: TGCAGCTTTCTAACGGGAGATACGCAGTATTTT.

The chain links TRBV20-1 to TRBJ2-7, with unresolved D. This CDR3 region has 12 residues. The germline CDR1 and CDR2 sequences are DFQATT and SNEGSKA (reference sequence). Trimming stripped 3 bases from V and 3 bases from J, with 9 bases between. This CDR3 reads CSASWADYEQYF. The CDR3 DNA is TGCAGTGCTAGCTGGGCAGACTACGAGCAGTACTTC.

A remark on this clonotype: This sequence may be a read error, since a much larger clone differs from it by one base. The gene calls are TRBV14 and TRBJ2-4, with a tentative D call TRBD1 (5 bases). Germline V gene sequence: CDR1 SGHDN, CDR2 FVKESK. This CDR3 is built from 14 residues. Here the CDR3 reads CASNQGKGSHIQYF. The CDR3 DNA reads TGTGCCAGCAACCAAGGGAAGGGGTCTCACATTCAGTACTTC.

A word on this clonotype: A far larger clone is a single base away, which makes a read error likely. The V and J genes are TRBV28 and TRBJ2-1; D is perhaps TRBD2 (5 bases). V lost 8 bases to trimming and J lost 6 bases, with 5 bases between them. This CDR3 region has 10 residues. Germline V gene data show CDR1 as MDHEN and CDR2 as SYDVKM. CDR3: CASGGNEQFF. The CDR3 DNA sequence: TGTGCCAGCGGAGGCAATGAGCAGTTCTTC.

This sequence joins TRBV5-1 and TRBJ2-5, with TRBD2 as a possible D gene (6 bases). CDR1 and CDR2 (germline): SGHRS, YFSETQ. With 2 bases removed from V and 1 base from J, the gap between germline ends came to 12 bases. This CDR3 spans 15 amino acids. CDR3 protein: CASSFGGPGQETQYF. In nucleotides, the CDR3 is TGCGCCAGCAGCTTCGGGGGACCAGGCCAAGAGACCCAGTACTTC.

There are many counts of this clonotype. The rearrangement uses TRBV20-1 and TRBJ1-2; a possible D gene is TRBD1 (5 bases). The germline V and J ends were trimmed by 6 bases and 5 bases, with 16 bases remaining between them. The CDR3 runs to 13 residues. From germline, CDR1 is DFQATT and CDR2 SNEGSKA (reference sequence). The CDR3 DNA sequence: TGCAGTGCCCCTCTGGGGCAGCATTATGGCTACACCTTC. The encoded protein is CSAPLGQHYGYTF.

A note on this clonotype: A read error may explain this, as a much larger clone is one base away. CDR3 residues: CAISREPDTQYF. CDR3 sequence (DNA): TGTGCCATCAGCAGAGAACCAGATACGCAGTATTTT. The rearrangement links TRBV15 to TRBJ2-3; the D is unclear. CDR3 length: 12 residues. Germline V lookup: CDR1 LNHNV, CDR2 YYDKDF (reference sequence).

This clonotype appeared once. This clone may be a read error of a much larger clone one base away. The V gene is TRBV29-1, the J gene TRBJ2-3; a possible D gene is TRBD1 (7 bases). The V and J ends lost 8 bases and 4 bases respectively, with 25 bases between them. The V gene's germline CDR1 is SQVTM and CDR2 ANQGSEA. This CDR3 comprises 16 residues. Here the CDR3 reads CSSFHRGGGMADTQYF. CDR3 coding DNA: TGCAGCTCTTTTCACAGGGGCGGCGGGATGGCAGATACGCAGTATTTT.

Comments on this clonotype: A much larger clone is a single base away; this may be a read error. J is TRBJ2-1 and V is TRBV24-1; D perhaps matches TRBD1 (6 bases). Germline V CDR1 and CDR2: KGHDR, SFDVKD. The CDR3 contains 16 residues. The CDR3 sequence: CTTSDVSGATGNEQFF. The DNA of the CDR3 is TGTACCACCAGTGATGTCTCAGGGGCCACTGGGAATGAGCAGTTCTTC.

This clonotype turned up a few times. One end of the junction is discordant with germline, which a read error may explain. CDR3 sequence reads: CSASGLLPVF. In nucleotides, the CDR3 is TGCAGTGCTAGCGGCCTCCTGCCGGTCTTC. V is TRBV20-1 and J is TRBJ2-1; no reliable D call. The germline V gene encodes CDR1 DFQATT and CDR2 SNEGSKA (reference sequence). CDR3 length: 10 residues.